A selection of T cell receptor beta chains follows, all from one sample in a study of blood T cell repertoires in COVID-19. The repertoire was sequenced with immunoSEQ multiplex PCR; TCRdb's copy has only in-frame clones and lacks some. The table shows 48,000 or so clones, with 85% to 90% occurring only once. Source material: peripheral blood. These receptors were collected from a woman in her fifties or sixties with acute or convalescent COVID-19. Both conserved end residues are part of each CDR3. D genes are given only for firm matches. Clone sizes are given selectively: once, few, many, or a class where the clone is expanded.

TRBV5-1	TRBJ2-5	NA	NA	CASSLGGGAETQYF	TGCGCCAGCAGCTTAGGGGGGGGCGCGGAGACCCAGTACTTC
TRBV15	TRBJ1-4	NA	few	CATSRDRAAVFF	TGTGCCACCAGCAGAGATCGGGCAGCGGTGTTTTTT
TRBV19	TRBJ2-3	TRBD1	NA	CASSITGGETDTQYF	TGTGCCAGTAGTATAACAGGGGGAGAAACAGATACGCAGTATTTT
TRBV5-6	TRBJ2-5	NA	once	CASSLDRQETQYF	TGTGCCAGCAGCTTGGACAGACAAGAGACCCAGTACTTC
TRBV5-4	TRBJ2-5	TRBD1	few	CASSSRDRGEETQYF	TGTGCCAGCAGCTCCCGGGACAGGGGGGAGGAGACCCAGTACTTC
TRBV18	TRBJ1-4	NA	NA	CASSPLMSEKLFF	TGTGCCAGCTCACCGTTGATGAGTGAAAAACTGTTTTTT
TRBV7-3	TRBJ1-1	NA	NA	CASSLTPGITEAFF	TGTGCCAGCAGCTTAACGCCGGGGATCACTGAAGCTTTCTTT
TRBV3-1/TRBV3-2	TRBJ2-2	TRBD1	NA	CASSRDSTNTGELFF	TGTGCCAGCAGCCGGGACAGCACGAACACCGGGGAGCTGTTTTTT
TRBV6-2/TRBV6-3	TRBJ2-5	TRBD2	NA	CASSYTGGGETQYF	TGTGCCAGCAGTTACACGGGGGGAGGGGAGACCCAGTACTTC
TRBV7-3	TRBJ2-1	TRBD1	NA	CASSLGGQGYNEQFF	TGTGCCAGCAGCTTAGGGGGACAGGGTTACAATGAGCAGTTCTTC
TRBV5-6	TRBJ1-5	NA	NA	CASSRVRDQPQHF	TGTGCCAGCAGCCGGGTCAGGGATCAGCCCCAGCATTTT
TRBV2	TRBJ2-3	TRBD2	NA	CASKWGGTDTQYF	TGTGCCAGCAAGTGGGGGGGGACAGATACGCAGTATTTT
TRBV7-3	TRBJ2-1	NA	NA	CASSPRRGGEQFF	TGTGCCAGCAGCCCCAGACGAGGGGGTGAGCAGTTCTTC
TRBV7-2	TRBJ1-1	NA	NA	CASSLVSGGEAFF	TGTGCCAGCAGCTTAGTCTCCGGAGGTGAAGCTTTCTTT
TRBV19	TRBJ2-7	TRBD1	once	CASSIPGRGYSTEQYF	TGTGCCAGTAGTATACCCGGCAGGGGGTATTCCACCGAGCAGTACTTC
TRBV20-1	TRBJ1-5	NA	NA	CSASSDRLSNQPQHF	TGCAGTGCTAGTTCGGACAGATTAAGCAATCAGCCCCAGCATTTT
TRBV4-1	TRBJ2-2	TRBD1	few	CASSPTDRETGELFF	TGCGCCAGCAGCCCAACGGACAGGGAGACCGGGGAGCTGTTTTTT
TRBV6-5	TRBJ2-7	TRBD2	NA	CASSPHRDYEYEQYF	TGTGCCAGCAGTCCCCACCGGGACTACGAATACGAGCAGTACTTC
TRBV9	TRBJ1-5	TRBD1	once	CASSPRDRNQPQHF	TGTGCCAGCAGCCCCCGGGACAGAAATCAGCCCCAGCATTTT
TRBV9	TRBJ1-1	TRBD1	NA	CASSVTGGDTEAFF	TGTGCCAGCAGCGTAACAGGGGGGGACACTGAAGCTTTCTTT
TRBV7-6	TRBJ1-5	TRBD1	once	CASSRGQGENQPQHF	TGTGCCAGCAGCCGAGGACAGGGGGAAAACCAGCCCCAGCATTTT
TRBV7-3	TRBJ2-3	NA	NA	CASSYTGSHTDTQYF	TGTGCCAGCAGCTACACCGGGTCCCACACAGATACGCAGTATTTT
TRBV5-8	TRBJ2-5	TRBD1	NA	CASSPGQGQETQYF	TGTGCCAGCAGCCCAGGACAGGGACAAGAGACCCAGTACTTC
TRBV2	TRBJ2-5	TRBD2	NA	CASRVFVGGLAGETQYF	TGTGCCAGCAGGGTATTTGTGGGGGGACTAGCGGGAGAGACCCAGTACTTC
TRBV5-8	TRBJ2-1	TRBD1	NA	CASTVDRGGDEQFF	TGTGCCAGCACTGTAGACAGGGGCGGAGATGAGCAGTTCTTC
TRBV5-4	TRBJ2-6	NA	NA	CASSVPQGGANVLTF	TGTGCCAGCAGCGTACCGCAGGGTGGGGCCAACGTCCTGACTTTC
TRBV2	TRBJ1-2	NA	NA	CASTEDSLPYGYTF	TGTGCCAGCACCGAGGACAGCCTTCCTTATGGCTACACCTTC
TRBV7-3	TRBJ2-7	TRBD2	NA	CASSPRLAEPYEQYF	TGTGCCAGCAGCCCCCGGCTAGCGGAGCCCTACGAGCAGTACTTC
TRBV19	TRBJ2-7	TRBD1	NA	CASSLTGTGGYEQYF	TGTGCCAGTAGTCTTACCGGGACAGGGGGGTACGAGCAGTACTTC
TRBV10-3	TRBJ2-2	NA	NA	CAISETSKNTGELFF	TGTGCCATCAGTGAGACTTCGAAAAACACCGGGGAGCTGTTTTTT
TRBV4-2	TRBJ2-3	TRBD2	NA	CASSQDWPSGLTDTQYF	TGTGCCAGCAGCCAAGATTGGCCTAGCGGCCTCACAGATACGCAGTATTTT
TRBV11-2	TRBJ2-2	NA	NA	CASSLSGPHHSTGELFF	TGTGCCAGCAGCTTATCAGGGCCTCATCACTCCACCGGGGAGCTGTTTTTT
TRBV5-1	TRBJ2-2	NA	few	CASSPKAGDTGELFF	TGCGCCAGCAGCCCTAAAGCAGGGGACACCGGGGAGCTGTTTTTT
TRBV20-1	TRBJ1-1	NA	NA	CSASKTGDEAFF	TGCAGTGCTAGTAAAACCGGGGATGAAGCTTTCTTT
TRBV2	TRBJ2-1	TRBD2	NA	CASSERVAGGSREQFF	TGTGCCAGCAGTGAAAGGGTAGCGGGGGGTTCCAGGGAGCAGTTCTTC
TRBV2	TRBJ1-2	NA	NA	CASSEGPTNYGYTF	TGTGCCAGCAGTGAAGGGCCGACTAACTATGGCTACACCTTC
TRBV4-1	TRBJ1-1	NA	many	CASSLDRSGKTEAFF	TGCGCCAGCAGCCTCGATCGTTCAGGGAAAACTGAAGCTTTCTTT
TRBV12-3/TRBV12-4	TRBJ2-1	NA	NA	CASTSYNEQFF	TGTGCCAGCACCAGCTACAATGAGCAGTTCTTC
TRBV9	TRBJ2-1	NA	few	CASSQTRRGEQFF	TGTGCCAGCAGTCAGACTAGGCGGGGTGAGCAGTTCTTC
TRBV19	TRBJ1-2	NA	NA	CASSLASGGYTF	TGTGCCAGTAGTCTGGCCTCCGGGGGCTACACCTTC
TRBV19	TRBJ1-2	NA	NA	CASSIGVRRYGYTF	TGTGCCAGTAGTATCGGGGTACGGCGCTATGGCTACACCTTC
TRBV11-3	TRBJ2-1	NA	NA	CASSLNGVNEQFF	TGTGCCAGCAGCTTAAACGGGGTCAATGAGCAGTTCTTC
TRBV6-4	TRBJ1-2	NA	NA	CASSEFQGLVGGYTF	TGTGCCAGCAGTGAATTTCAGGGACTAGTCGGTGGCTACACCTTC
TRBV4-1	TRBJ2-7	NA	NA	CASSQMQSLYEQYF	TGCGCCAGCAGCCAAATGCAGTCCCTGTACGAGCAGTACTTC
TRBV19	TRBJ1-2	TRBD1	NA	CASSHQGDLYGYTF	TGTGCCAGTAGTCACCAGGGGGATCTCTATGGCTACACCTTC
TRBV15	TRBJ2-1	TRBD2	NA	CATSTGTSGYNEQFF	TGTGCCACCAGCACCGGGACTAGCGGATACAATGAGCAGTTCTTC
TRBV6-4	TRBJ2-5	NA	once	CASSGIQVQETQYF	TGTGCCAGCAGTGGGATACAGGTCCAAGAGACCCAGTACTTC
TRBV19	TRBJ1-5	NA	NA	CASSPTSEDNQPQHF	TGTGCCAGTAGTCCCACCTCAGAGGACAATCAGCCCCAGCATTTT
TRBV5-1	TRBJ2-3	TRBD2	NA	CASSRSSGGRGTDTQYF	TGCGCCAGCAGCAGATCTAGCGGGGGCCGGGGCACAGATACGCAGTATTTT
TRBV11-2	TRBJ2-7	NA	NA	CASSQRSYEQYF	TGTGCCAGCAGCCAGCGGAGCTACGAGCAGTACTTC
TRBV30	TRBJ1-3	NA	NA	CAWSKIRLSGNTIYF	TGTGCCTGGAGTAAGATCCGACTCTCTGGAAACACCATATATTTT
TRBV19	TRBJ2-2	TRBD2	few	CASSPHSGLAGDGELFF	TGTGCCAGTAGTCCTCACTCCGGACTAGCGGGAGACGGGGAGCTGTTTTTT
TRBV28	TRBJ2-2	TRBD1	NA	CASSPSGQGTGELFF	TGTGCCAGCAGTCCCAGCGGACAGGGAACCGGGGAGCTGTTTTTT
TRBV4-1	TRBJ1-3	NA	NA	CASSQFSGTNSGNTIYF	TGCGCCAGCAGCCAGTTTTCCGGGACTAACTCTGGAAACACCATATATTTT
TRBV11-3	TRBJ2-1	TRBD2	once	CASSLAGGAHEQFF	TGTGCCAGCAGCTTAGCCGGGGGGGCCCATGAGCAGTTCTTC
TRBV7-2	TRBJ2-3	TRBD2	few	CASSLAGLAVSGDTQYF	TGTGCCAGCAGCTTAGCGGGACTAGCGGTATCAGGCGATACGCAGTATTTT
TRBV19	TRBJ2-1	NA	NA	CASSIGGAPPEQFF	TGTGCCAGTAGTATAGGGGGCGCACCCCCTGAGCAGTTCTTC
TRBV18	TRBJ1-4	TRBD1	NA	CASSPRGQGALYEKLFF	TGTGCCAGCTCACCACGGGGACAGGGGGCTTTGTATGAAAAACTGTTTTTT
TRBV29-1	TRBJ1-1	TRBD1	NA	CSALGQVNTEAFF	TGCAGCGCCTTGGGACAGGTGAACACTGAAGCTTTCTTT